These 22 T cell receptor beta chains were sequenced from one sample in a study of blood T cell repertoires in COVID-19. The protocol was immunoSEQ multiplex PCR, while the TCRdb copy is restricted to in-frame clones and leaves out a portion. This sample has some 150,000 clones, with about four fifths found just once. Specimen: peripheral blood. The receptors were sampled from a human donor with acute or convalescent COVID-19. The donor label of this sample is uncertain.

This chain links TRBV7-3 with TRBJ2-1; 7 bases are a match to TRBD1. CDR1 and CDR2 from the germline V gene are SGHTA and FQGTGA. The CDR3 spans 13 residues. V shed 5 bases, J shed 7 bases, and the junction held 5 bases outside the gene matches. The CDR3 DNA reads as TGTGCCAGCAGCAGCCGGGACAGTAATGAGCAGTTCTTC. This gives the protein CASSSRDSNEQFF. The whole variable domain, remainder taken from reference TRBV7-3 and TRBJ2-1, is GAGVSQTPSNKVTEKGKYVELRCDPISGHTALYWYRQSLGQGPEFLIYFQGTGAADDSGLPNDRFFAVRPEGSVSTLKIQRTERGDSAVYLCASSSRDSNEQFFGPGTRLTVL.

In nucleotides, the CDR3 is TGTGCCAGCTCACCACCGGCCCCAGATACGCAGTATTTT. Protein: CASSPPAPDTQYF. The chain carries TRBV18 and TRBJ2-3; D gene unclear. Trimming cost V 0 bases and J 4 bases, with 5 bases left between them. The CDR3 extends over 13 amino acids. CDR1 and CDR2 (germline): KGHSH, LQKENI. The whole variable domain, filled in from reference TRBV18 and TRBJ2-3, reads NAGVMQNPRHLVRRRGQEARLRCSPMKGHSHVYWYRQLPEEGLKFMVYLQKENIIDESGMPKERFSAEFPKEGPSILRIQQVVRGDSAAYFCASSPPAPDTQYFGPGTRLTVL.

The chain employs TRBV24-1 and TRBJ1-1, with TRBD1 matching over 8 bases. The CDR3 is 14 residues long. V shed 4 bases, J shed 4 bases, and the junction held 4 bases outside the gene matches. In germline, CDR1 is KGHDR, CDR2 SFDVKD. CDR3 sequence reads: CATSDRGPGTEAFF. In DNA, the CDR3 is TGTGCCACCAGTGACAGGGGGCCGGGCACTGAAGCTTTCTTT.

This clone is a singleton in its sample. CDR3 amino acids: CASSLDTKNTEAFF. Here the CDR3 DNA reads TGCGCCAGCAGCTTGGACACAAAGAACACTGAAGCTTTCTTT. The V call is TRBV5-1, the J call TRBJ1-1; no clear D gene. Germline loops: CDR1 SGHRS, CDR2 YFSETQ. The CDR3 runs to 14 residues. Trimming took off 0 bases at V and 1 base at J, with 7 bases between the two ends.

The chain combines TRBV11-2 with TRBJ2-3; maybe TRBD2 (5 bases). The CDR3 is 14 amino acids. Germline V CDR1 and CDR2: SGHAT, FQNNGV. Trimming stripped 5 bases from V and 3 bases from J, with 12 bases between. The CDR3 region has the DNA TGTGCCAGCAGCGCCCTAGGAGGAACAGATACGCAGTATTTT. It yields the protein CASSALGGTDTQYF. Full variable domain (remainder filled in from reference TRBV11-2 and TRBJ2-3): EAGVAQSPRYKIIEKRQSVAFWCNPISGHATLYWYQQILGQGPKLLIQFQNNGVVDDSQLPKDRFSAERLKGVDSTLKIQPAKLEDSAVYLCASSALGGTDTQYFGPGTRLTVL.

In DNA form, the CDR3 reads TGTGCCAGCAGTTTAGAAGGCGGAGGGGGCACTAACTATGGCTACACCTTC. This codes for CASSLEGGGGTNYGYTF. The chain combines TRBV27 with TRBJ1-2; 7 bases are a match to TRBD1. Germline loops: CDR1 MNHEY, CDR2 SMNVEV (reference sequence). The V segment lost 2 bases and the J segment 0 bases; nucleotides outside the gene matches: 9. CDR3 size: 17 residues.

The V gene is TRBV6-8, the J gene TRBJ1-6; no clear D. CDR1 and CDR2 from the germline V gene are MNHGY and SAAAGT. The CDR3 is 11 residues long. The V end was cut by 10 bases, the J end by 8 bases, with 9 bases between. The CDR3 loop reads CATREDSPLHF. The CDR3 coding sequence is TGTGCCACCCGCGAGGATTCACCCCTCCACTTT.

The chain joins TRBV5-1 to TRBJ2-7; 8 nucleotides agree with TRBD1. The germline V gene encodes CDR1 SGHRS and CDR2 YFSETQ. Germline trimming cut 2 bases from V and 5 bases from J; bases unmatched to any gene: 3. CDR3 length: 13 residues. The CDR3 coding sequence is TGCGCCAGCAGCTTACCAGGGGGCGACGAGCAGTACTTC. Translation: CASSLPGGDEQYF.

The J gene is TRBJ1-1, the V gene TRBV19; 7 bases fit TRBD1. Germline trimming cut 3 bases from V and 1 base from J; bases unmatched to any gene: 5. The CDR3 contains 15 residues. Germline lookup yields CDR1 LNHDA and CDR2 SQIVND (reference sequence). The DNA for the CDR3 is TGTGCCAGTAGTATTCCCGGACAGGCGAACACTGAAGCTTTCTTT. This codes for CASSIPGQANTEAFF.

This clone was counted a few times. J is TRBJ1-6 and V is TRBV3-1 (or the pseudogene TRBV3-2); D not resolved. The CDR3 is 12 residues long. The V gene lost 4 bases and the J gene lost 6 bases, with 4 bases spanning the gap. Per germline, CDR1 LGHDT and CDR2 YNNKEL (reference sequence). The CDR3 sequence is CASSPGNSPLHF. CDR3 nucleotide sequence: TGTGCCAGCAGCCCGGGTAATTCACCCCTCCACTTT.

The gene calls are TRBV5-4 and TRBJ1-2; TRBD1 agrees at 7 bases. The CDR3 consists of 13 residues. After removal of 4 bases from V and 2 bases from J, the junction contained 2 bases not matched to a gene. In germline, CDR1 is SGHNT, CDR2 YYREEE (reference sequence). The CDR3 region is CASSQDRNYGYTF. In DNA, the CDR3 is TGTGCCAGCAGCCAGGACAGGAACTATGGCTACACCTTC. Full variable domain (remainder filled in from reference TRBV5-4 and TRBJ1-2): ETGVTQSPTHLIKTRGQQVTLRCSSQSGHNTVSWYQQALGQGPQFIFQYYREEENGRGNFPPRFSGLQFPNYSSELNVNALELDDSALYLCASSQDRNYGYTFGSGTRLTVV.

V is TRBV6-1 and J is TRBJ1-6, with D tentatively TRBD1 (6 bases). CDR1 MNHNS and CDR2 SASEGT come from the germline V gene. CDR3 length: 14 residues. Between the trimmed V and J ends, which lost 2 bases and 5 bases, there was a span of 7 bases. CDR3 in amino acids: CASSERTDNSPLHF. The CDR3 bases are TGTGCCAGCAGTGAAAGGACAGATAATTCACCCCTCCACTTT.

V is TRBV11-1 and J is TRBJ1-1; possible D gene TRBD1, 5 bases. The CDR3 has 16 amino acids. Germline assignment: CDR1 SGHAT and CDR2 FQDESV (reference sequence). The V end lost 2 bases, the J end lost 1 base, and 14 bases lay between the germline ends. Written as DNA, the CDR3 is TGTGCCAGCAGCTTACCTAGGGGTGATTCGAACACTGAAGCTTTCTTT. Its protein is CASSLPRGDSNTEAFF.

The chain couples TRBV9 to TRBJ2-3; D may be TRBD1 (5 bases). V was pared by 6 bases and J by 0 bases, with 14 bases between. The CDR3 contains 15 residues. Germline V lookup: CDR1 SGDLS, CDR2 YYNGEE. CDR3 sequence reads: CASTLKGHSTDTQYF. Written as DNA, the CDR3 is TGTGCCAGCACCCTAAAGGGGCATAGCACAGATACGCAGTATTTT.

This chain links TRBV5-6 with TRBJ1-2; D is undetermined. In germline, CDR1 is SGHDT, CDR2 YYEEEE. The CDR3 is 13 amino acids. The V gene lost 6 bases and the J gene lost 2 bases, with 11 bases spanning the gap. CDR3 nucleotide sequence: TGTGCCAGCACCCCGGGTCTGAACTATGGCTACACCTTC. Its protein product is CASTPGLNYGYTF.

The chain has TRBV6-4 and TRBJ1-2; D gene ambiguous. CDR3 length: 13 amino acids. From germline, CDR1 is MRHNA and CDR2 SNTAGT. The V end was cut by 6 bases, the J end by 4 bases, with 12 bases between. The CDR3 loop reads CASSAEVGYGYTF. DNA of the CDR3: TGTGCCAGCAGCGCAGAGGTGGGCTATGGCTACACCTTC.

This chain connects TRBV13 to TRBJ1-2, with D possibly TRBD1 on 6 matching bases. The CDR3 consists of 15 residues. CDR1 is PRHDT, CDR2 FYEKMQ, per germline (reference sequence). The V gene lost 1 base and the J gene lost 5 bases, with 14 bases spanning the gap. The CDR3 sequence: CASSLVDRGGYGYTF. CDR3 nucleotides: TGTGCCAGCAGCTTAGTGGACCGAGGGGGTTATGGCTACACCTTC.

This chain links TRBV2 with TRBJ1-6, with no clear D. There are 14 residues in the CDR3. Germline V gene sequence: CDR1 SNHLY, CDR2 FYNNEI. Trimming stripped 5 bases from V and 2 bases from J, with 7 bases between. CDR3 DNA sequence: TGTGCCAGCAGTCCGACAACCTATAATTCACCCCTCCACTTT. It codes for CASSPTTYNSPLHF. Full variable domain (outside the CDR3, taken from reference TRBV2 and TRBJ1-6): EPEVTQTPSHQVTQMGQEVILRCVPISNHLYFYWYRQILGQKVEFLVSFYNNEISEKSEIFDDQFSVERPDGSNFTLKIRSTKLEDSAMYFCASSPTTYNSPLHFGNGTRLTVT.

This clone was detected only once. The rearrangement uses TRBV7-8 and TRBJ1-2, with TRBD1 matching 10 bases. The CDR3 has 13 amino acids. Trimming cost V 3 bases and J 6 bases; bases outside gene matches: 1. Germline V CDR1 and CDR2: SGHVS, FQNEAQ. The CDR3 DNA follows: TGTGCCAGCAGCTTGGACAGGGGGAATGGCTACACCTTC. This translates into CASSLDRGNGYTF.

This clone occurred once. The gene calls are TRBV19 and TRBJ2-3, with 12 positions matching TRBD2. The CDR3 has 17 residues. Unmatched junction bases numbered 4, after V lost 0 bases and J lost 3 bases. Germline CDR1 reads LNHDA; CDR2 reads SQIVND (reference sequence). CDR3 sequence: CASSIDQTSGGTDTQYF. In DNA form, the CDR3 reads TGTGCCAGTAGTATAGATCAGACTAGCGGGGGTACAGATACGCAGTATTTT.

This chain links TRBV5-1 with TRBJ2-7, with unresolved D. V shed 2 bases and J shed 0 bases, with 12 bases lying between them. This CDR3 comprises 15 residues. CDR1 is SGHRS, CDR2 YFSETQ, per germline. The CDR3 sequence: CASSLDRGFSYEQYF. The CDR3 DNA is TGCGCCAGCAGCTTAGATCGCGGATTCTCCTACGAGCAGTACTTC. Full variable domain (outside the CDR3, taken from reference TRBV5-1 and TRBJ2-7): KAGVTQTPRYLIKTRGQQVTLSCSPISGHRSVSWYQQTPGQGLQFLFEYFSETQRNKGNFPGRFSGRQFSNSRSEMNVSTLELGDSALYLCASSLDRGFSYEQYFGPGTRLTVT.

This clone has a single count. This chain connects TRBV18 to TRBJ1-2; 9 bases align to TRBD1. CDR1 is KGHSH and CDR2 is LQKENI in the germline V gene. J was trimmed by 10 bases and V by 0 bases; bases with no gene match: 9. The CDR3 spans 15 residues. The CDR3 region is CASSPPGQGMADYTF. CDR3 sequence (DNA): TGTGCCAGCTCACCACCGGGACAGGGCATGGCGGACTACACCTTC. The variable domain in full, completed from reference TRBV18 and TRBJ1-2, reads NAGVMQNPRHLVRRRGQEARLRCSPMKGHSHVYWYRQLPEEGLKFMVYLQKENIIDESGMPKERFSAEFPKEGPSILRIQQVVRGDSAAYFCASSPPGQGMADYTFGSGTRLTVV.